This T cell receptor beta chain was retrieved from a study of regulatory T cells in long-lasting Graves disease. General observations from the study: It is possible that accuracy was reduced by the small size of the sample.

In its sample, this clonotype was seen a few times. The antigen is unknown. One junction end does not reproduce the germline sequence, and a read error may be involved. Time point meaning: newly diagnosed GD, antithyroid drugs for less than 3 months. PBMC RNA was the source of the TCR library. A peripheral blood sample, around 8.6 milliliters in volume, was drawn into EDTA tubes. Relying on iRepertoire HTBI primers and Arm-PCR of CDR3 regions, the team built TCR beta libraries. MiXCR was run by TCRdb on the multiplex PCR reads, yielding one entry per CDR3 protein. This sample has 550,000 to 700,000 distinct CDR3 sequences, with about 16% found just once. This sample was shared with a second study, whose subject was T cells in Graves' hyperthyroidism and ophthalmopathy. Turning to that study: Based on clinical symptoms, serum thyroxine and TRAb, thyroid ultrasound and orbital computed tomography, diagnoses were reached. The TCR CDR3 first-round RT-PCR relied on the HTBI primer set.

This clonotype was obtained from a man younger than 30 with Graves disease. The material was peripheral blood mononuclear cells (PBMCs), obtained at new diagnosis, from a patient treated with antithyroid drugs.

The CDR3 DNA is TGTGCCAGCAGCCAGAGGGACAGGCCTCCCTTCTCCTTC. Its protein is CASSQRDRPPFSF. The chain is built from TRBV11-2 and TRBJ1-2; 8 nucleotides match TRBD1. From germline, CDR1 is SGHAT and CDR2 FQNNGV. This CDR3 comprises 13 residues. The complete variable domain, with remaining parts taken from reference TRBV11-2 and TRBJ1-2, reads EAGVAQSPRYKIIEKRQSVAFWCNPISGHATLYWYQQILGQGPKLLIQFQNNGVVDDSQLPKDRFSAERLKGVDSTLKIQPAKLEDSAVYLCASSQRDRPPFSFGSGTRLTVV.